These T cell receptor beta chains were read from a single sample in a study of blood T cell repertoires in COVID-19. Profiled with immunoSEQ multiplex PCR; TCRdb holds only in-frame clones, not every one. The sample holds under 300,000 clones; around 89% are singletons and the top ten take less than 3%. The specimen was PBMCs or T cells enriched from blood (not recorded which). These receptors all stem from a woman in her fifties or sixties who had recovered from COVID-19. Both conserved end residues are part of each CDR3. The D gene is left open where the match is weak. Size values are once, few and many counts, or a class for expanded clones, and some rows have none.

j_call | d_call | clone_size | cdr3_length | v_call | cdr3_nt | cdr3_aa
TRBJ2-1 | TRBD2 | . | 16 | TRBV5-6 | TGTGCCAGCAGCTCAAGGCTACTAGCGGGGATGAATGAGCAGTTCTTC | CASSSRLLAGMNEQFF
TRBJ2-7 | . | . | 14 | TRBV9 | TGTGCCAGCAGCCCCTCCACAGGGAACTACGAGCAGTACTTC | CASSPSTGNYEQYF
TRBJ2-7 | . | . | 15 | TRBV28 | TGTGCCAGCACCCCCGGTACAGCCACCTCCTACGAGCAGTACTTC | CASTPGTATSYEQYF
TRBJ2-2 | TRBD2 | . | 18 | TRBV7-9 | TGTGCCAGCGGGCTTCCCACGAGCGGGAGGACGAACACCGGGGAGCTGTTTTTT | CASGLPTSGRTNTGELFF
TRBJ1-1 | . | . | 17 | TRBV3-1/TRBV3-2 | TGTGCCAGCAGCCAAGCTCTATGGGGGCGAGGGTACACTGAAGCTTTCTTT | CASSQALWGRGYTEAFF
TRBJ2-1 | TRBD2 | . | 14 | TRBV5-1 | TGCGCCAGCAGCGCCGGGACTAGCGGGAATGAGCAGTTCTTC | CASSAGTSGNEQFF
TRBJ1-4 | TRBD1 | . | 15 | TRBV27 | TGTGCCAGCAGTTCCCACAGGGGGCCAGGTGAAAAACTGTTTTTT | CASSSHRGPGEKLFF
TRBJ1-5 | . | few | 14 | TRBV5-5 | TGTGCCAGCAGCTTGGCGCAGGAGGGTCAGCCCCAGCATTTT | CASSLAQEGQPQHF
TRBJ2-1 | . | few | 13 | TRBV3-1/TRBV3-2 | TGTGCCAGCAGCCAAGTCGGTGTAAATGAGCAGTTCTTC | CASSQVGVNEQFF
TRBJ2-1 | TRBD2 | . | 15 | TRBV18 | TGTGCCAGCTCACCGACTAGCGGGAGTACGGATGAGCAGTTCTTC | CASSPTSGSTDEQFF
TRBJ1-5 | TRBD1 | . | 15 | TRBV19 | TGTGCCAGTAGGACTTCAGGGGGAGGCAATCAGCCCCAGCATTTT | CASRTSGGGNQPQHF
TRBJ1-5 | . | few | 13 | TRBV7-2 | TGTGCCAGCAGCTTTGAGCGCAATCAGCCCCAGCATTTT | CASSFERNQPQHF
TRBJ2-7 | . | . | 12 | TRBV5-6 | TGTGCCAGCAGCTTGATCACGGGGGAGCAGTACTTC | CASSLITGEQYF
TRBJ2-1 | . | . | 13 | TRBV2 | TGTGCCAGCAGTGACCCCTCTAGGAATGAGCAGTTCTTC | CASSDPSRNEQFF
TRBJ2-1 | TRBD2 | . | 15 | TRBV10-3 | TGTGCCATCAGTGTTAATAGCGGGAGGGTCGGTGAGCAGTTCTTC | CAISVNSGRVGEQFF
TRBJ1-2 | TRBD1 | few | 15 | TRBV5-8 | TGTGCCAGCCGGACAGGGGTCCGGGCTGTGGGTGGCTACACCTTC | CASRTGVRAVGGYTF
TRBJ2-7 | TRBD1 | . | 15 | TRBV28 | TGTGCCAGCATCAAGGGACAGGGCGGTCGCTACGAGCAGTACTTC | CASIKGQGGRYEQYF
TRBJ2-5 | TRBD2 | . | 16 | TRBV5-4 | TGTGCCAGCAGCTTGAAGCTAGCGGGAGGCGGAGAGACCCAGTACTTC | CASSLKLAGGGETQYF
TRBJ2-2 | TRBD2 | . | 17 | TRBV11-2 | TGTGCCAGCAGCTTACGAATAGCGACTAGCGGGACCGGGGAGCTGTTTTTT | CASSLRIATSGTGELFF
TRBJ1-5 | TRBD1 | . | 15 | TRBV5-6 | TGTGCCAGCAGCCGACGCGGGACAGTTAATCAGCCCCAGCATTTT | CASSRRGTVNQPQHF
TRBJ1-2 | TRBD1 | . | 14 | TRBV6-5 | TGTGCCAGCAGTTACTCCAGGACAGGATCGGGCTACACCTTC | CASSYSRTGSGYTF
TRBJ1-3 | TRBD1 | . | 13 | TRBV7-2 | TGTGCCAGCAGCCGGGACAGCGGAAACACCATATATTTT | CASSRDSGNTIYF
TRBJ1-2 | TRBD1 | . | 15 | TRBV7-9 | TGTGCCAGCAGCTCAGGGGGAGCGGACCTGAAGGGCTACACCTTC | CASSSGGADLKGYTF
TRBJ2-1 | . | . | 13 | TRBV9 | TGTGCCAGCAGCGGCGGGATTCACAATGAGCAGTTCTTC | CASSGGIHNEQFF
TRBJ2-7 | TRBD2 | . | 16 | TRBV7-2 | TGTGCCAGCAGCTTAGCGCGGCTAGCGGGAGCAAACGAGCAGTACTTC | CASSLARLAGANEQYF
TRBJ2-5 | TRBD1 | . | 14 | TRBV28 | TGTGCCAGCAGTACCCCGACAGGGATCGAGACCCAGTACTTC | CASSTPTGIETQYF
TRBJ1-3 | TRBD1 | . | 14 | TRBV28 | TGTGCCAGCAGCCCGCGGGACAGGGGAGTCACCATATATTTT | CASSPRDRGVTIYF
TRBJ2-1 | TRBD2 | . | 14 | TRBV24-1 | TGTGCCACCAGTGATTCCGGCGGGGGGAATGAGCAGTTCTTC | CATSDSGGGNEQFF
TRBJ2-3 | . | once | 14 | TRBV7-2 | TGTGCCAGCAGCTTACGCCAGTACACAGATACGCAGTATTTT | CASSLRQYTDTQYF
TRBJ2-5 | TRBD1 | few | 14 | TRBV6-2/TRBV6-3 | TGTGCCAGCAGTGACCCGACAGGGCCAGAGACCCAGTACTTC | CASSDPTGPETQYF
TRBJ2-2 | TRBD1 | . | 16 | TRBV5-1 | TGCGCCAGCAGCTTGGAAAGGACAGGGAGAACCGGGGAGCTGTTTTTT | CASSLERTGRTGELFF
TRBJ2-1 | . | . | 11 | TRBV28 | TGTGCCAGCAGTTCCCCCACGAGACAGTTCTTC | CASSSPTRQFF
TRBJ2-2 | . | . | 15 | TRBV19 | TGTGCCAGTAGTATAGGGGGCGGGAACACCGGGGAGCTGTTTTTT | CASSIGGGNTGELFF
TRBJ2-3 | . | . | 15 | TRBV27 | TGTGCCAGCAGTCGTCAACAGGGTACCGCAGATACGCAGTATTTT | CASSRQQGTADTQYF
TRBJ1-2 | . | . | 11 | TRBV10-2 | TGCGCCAGCGGGACAACCTATGGCTACACCTTC | CASGTTYGYTF
TRBJ1-1 | . | . | 15 | TRBV5-4 | TGTGCCAGCAGCCCAGCGTACAGGGAAAACACTGAAGCTTTCTTT | CASSPAYRENTEAFF